Listed below are T cell receptor beta chains from one sample, sequenced in a study of blood T cell repertoires in COVID-19. The protocol was immunoSEQ multiplex PCR, while the TCRdb copy is restricted to in-frame clones and leaves out a portion. This table holds about 240,000 clones, about 80% found once. The sequenced sample was peripheral blood. The receptors were gathered from a woman older than 75 with acute or convalescent COVID-19. Each CDR3 is given with its conserved first and last residue. A D gene is named only where the DNA matches it firmly. Some rows have no size entry. The others give once, few or many, or a class for an expanded clone.

clone_size	d_call	v_call	j_call	cdr3_nt	cdr3_aa
.	TRBD1	TRBV5-4	TRBJ2-7	TGTGCCAGCAGCCCGGACAGGGCCTACGAGCAGTACTTC	CASSPDRAYEQYF
few	.	TRBV5-6	TRBJ1-6	TGTGCCAGCAGCTTGGACAGCCGTGATTCACCCCTCCACTTT	CASSLDSRDSPLHF
.	TRBD1	TRBV9	TRBJ2-7	TGTGCCAGCAGCAATGCCGGGACAGGGGTTGGTGAGCAGTACTTC	CASSNAGTGVGEQYF
.	.	TRBV11-2	TRBJ1-6	TGTGCCAGCACGAGGGGAGGGAGCCGCGGGAATTCACCCCTCCACTTT	CASTRGGSRGNSPLHF
.	TRBD2	TRBV5-4	TRBJ2-1	TGTGCCAGCAGCTTGCGGGGACTAGCGGGGACCAATGAGCAGTTCTTC	CASSLRGLAGTNEQFF
.	.	TRBV5-6	TRBJ1-6	TGTGCCAGCAGCTTGTTGCCCAGGGGTGATAATTCACCCCTCCACTTT	CASSLLPRGDNSPLHF
.	TRBD1	TRBV2	TRBJ2-7	TGTGCCAGCAGCGGACAGGGTACCAACTACGAGCAGTACTTC	CASSGQGTNYEQYF
few	.	TRBV2	TRBJ2-2	TGTGCCAGCAGCCCCCTACTAGCGAACACCGGGGAGCTGTTTTTT	CASSPLLANTGELFF
.	TRBD1	TRBV7-2	TRBJ2-3	TGTGCCAGCAGCCCCCGGGACAGGGTATCTGGCACAGATACGCAGTATTTT	CASSPRDRVSGTDTQYF
.	.	TRBV11-2	TRBJ2-3	TGTGCCAGCAGCCTCCTAGGTGGCTCCGGCACAGATACGCAGTATTTT	CASSLLGGSGTDTQYF
.	.	TRBV5-1	TRBJ1-1	TGCGCCAGCAGGTCAGAAAACCGGAACACTGAAGCTTTCTTT	CASRSENRNTEAFF
.	.	TRBV18	TRBJ1-4	TGTGCCAGCTCACCACGACAGAATGAAAAACTGTTTTTT	CASSPRQNEKLFF
.	TRBD2	TRBV3-1/TRBV3-2	TRBJ2-5	TGTGCCAGCAGCCTCGTGCTAGCGGGGGGGACCTGGCAAGAGACCCAGTACTTC	CASSLVLAGGTWQETQYF
.	TRBD2	TRBV10-3	TRBJ2-3	TGTGCCATCAGTGAGTCTCTAAGCGGGGGGGCCGGAAGCACAGATACGCAGTATTTT	CAISESLSGGAGSTDTQYF
.	.	TRBV18	TRBJ1-2	TGTGCCAGCTCACCAAGCGGCACCTATGGCTACACCTTC	CASSPSGTYGYTF
.	.	TRBV5-1	TRBJ1-1	TGCGCCAGCCACCTTCGCACAAGCACTGAAGCTTTCTTT	CASHLRTSTEAFF
.	TRBD1	TRBV5-1	TRBJ2-2	TGCGCCAGCAGCTTTGGACAGGCGAACACCGGGGAGCTGTTTTTT	CASSFGQANTGELFF
.	.	TRBV18	TRBJ2-2	TGTGCCAGCTCGGAGAACAGGGCCGCAGATTCCGGGGAGCTGTTTTTT	CASSENRAADSGELFF
.	.	TRBV2	TRBJ1-6	TGTGCCAGCAGTGAACTCGTTTATAATTCACCCCTCCACTTT	CASSELVYNSPLHF
.	.	TRBV6-5	TRBJ2-1	TGTGCCAGCAGTTCCCCGCGGGGCAGGCAAAATGAGCAGTTCTTC	CASSSPRGRQNEQFF
once	TRBD2	TRBV7-9	TRBJ2-2	TGTGCCAGCAGCTTAGCTAGCGGGGGGGCCGGCACCGGGGAGCTGTTTTTT	CASSLASGGAGTGELFF
few	TRBD1	TRBV29-1	TRBJ1-2	TGCAGCGTACTACCGACAGGGGGGCATGGCTACACCTTC	CSVLPTGGHGYTF
once	TRBD1	TRBV5-8	TRBJ1-3	TGTGCCAGCACCCAGGTCCGGACAGGGGTCTTCTCTGGAAACACCATATATTTT	CASTQVRTGVFSGNTIYF
.	TRBD1	TRBV5-1	TRBJ2-5	TGCGCCAGCAGCTTGTCAACAGGGGGCCAAGAGACCCAGTACTTC	CASSLSTGGQETQYF
.	TRBD1	TRBV7-6	TRBJ2-5	TGTGCCAGCAGCCTTTCGGGACAGCTACAAGAGACCCAGTACTTC	CASSLSGQLQETQYF
.	TRBD1	TRBV30	TRBJ1-6	TGTGCCTGGAGCGTAGTCGGGACAGGGGGATTGTCCTATAATTCACCCCTCCACTTT	CAWSVVGTGGLSYNSPLHF
few	TRBD2	TRBV5-4	TRBJ2-2	TGTGCCAGCAGCTTGGCTAGCGGGGGGGCCGGGGAGCTGTTTTTT	CASSLASGGAGELFF
.	TRBD1	TRBV29-1	TRBJ2-5	TGCAGCGTTGACAGGGGGAAGGAGACCCAGTACTTC	CSVDRGKETQYF
.	.	TRBV12-3/TRBV12-4	TRBJ1-5	TGTGCCAGCACCCTCAATAGACAGCAGCCCCAGCATTTT	CASTLNRQQPQHF
.	.	TRBV12-3/TRBV12-4	TRBJ2-7	TGTGCCAGCAGTACAGGGCGGACTCAGTACTTC	CASSTGRTQYF
.	.	TRBV6-5	TRBJ2-6	TGTGCCAGCAGTCCCCTTTCAGGCGTCCTGACTTTC	CASSPLSGVLTF